This T cell receptor beta chain was obtained from a study of blood T cell repertoires in COVID-19. Background on the study: The United States, Italy and Spain were the sources of the acute and convalescent COVID-19 samples. PBMCs, B-cell-depleted T cells, or T cells were the source of the cDNA or gDNA that made up the material.

Germline loops: CDR1 LGHNA, CDR2 YNFKEQ. The CDR3 has 17 amino acids. V gave up 2 bases and J gave up 4 bases, with 20 bases separating them. Original processing notes: Amplification from reference gene primers served as the basis for estimated nucleated cell counts. Produced via immunoSEQ multiplex PCR; TCRdb's table is partial and in-frame only. V and J calls and clone size are given by that table; D and trimming were obtained from the DNA. Of some 400,000 clones in the sample, 70% to 85% are singletons; the top ten hold 0.85% to 1.2%. Source material: peripheral blood. The chain carries TRBV4-2 and TRBJ1-1; weak D call: TRBD1 (6 bases). The clonotype comes from a human donor with acute or convalescent COVID-19. The donor label of this sample is uncertain. The CDR3 nucleotides are TGTGCCAGCAGCCAACAAATTACGGGGGGCGCATTCACTGAAGCTTTCTTT. Residues: CASSQQITGGAFTEAFF.